This T cell receptor (beta chain) was observed in a study of monozygotic twins with inflammatory bowel disease. Researchers put TCRalpha and TCRbeta cDNA through two nested PCRs lasting around 16 and 10 cycles. TCRdb re-analyzed the 5' RACE reads; it lists each CDR3 protein once, without DNA. The sample table includes 330,000 or so distinct CDR3 sequences. This CDR3 has 13 amino acids. The germline V gene has CDR1 MRHNA and CDR2 SNTAGT. The specimen sequenced was blood. This chain connects TRBV6-4 to TRBJ2-2; TCRdb selects TRBD2, and the lack of DNA leaves this call unchecked. The receptor was isolated from a human donor with ulcerative colitis or Crohn's disease, or a healthy co-twin of an affected twin (not recorded which). The CDR3 reads CASGEKNTGELFF.